This TCR beta chain was sequenced in a study of control samples from healthy donors and cancer patients. V lost 3 bases and J lost 8; bases outside the gene matches: 3. Germline values: CDR1 SQVTM, CDR2 ANQGSEA. The CDR3 spans 12 residues. Only in-frame clones appear in the TCRdb table, and some are missing; sequencing was by immunoSEQ multiplex PCR. The profile shows 90,000 to 130,000 clones, about 80% of them singletons. Sequences were obtained from blood. This receptor was obtained from a man between 18 and 29 years old in good health. This sequence joins TRBV29-1 and TRBJ2-4; 8 nucleotides align to TRBD1. The CDR3 protein is CSVEQGADIQYF. The CDR3 DNA follows: TGCAGCGTTGAGCAGGGGGCTGACATTCAGTACTTC. Based on the CDR3 plus reference TRBV29-1 and TRBJ2-4, the full variable domain is SAVISQKPSRDICQRGTSLTIQCQVDSQVTMMFWYRQQPGQSLTLIATANQGSEATYESGFVIDKFPISRPNLTFSTLTVSNMSPEDSSIYLCSVEQGADIQYFGAGTRLSVL.